This TCR beta chain was identified during a study of T cell clusters in autoimmune cytopenias. Study-level findings and limits: Primary autoimmune cytopenia patients appeared to lack physiological T cell clusters present in healthy donors.

Germline V gene lookup returns CDR1 SGHNT and CDR2 YYREEE (reference sequence). The CDR3 extends over 14 amino acids. TRB was amplified by touch-down multiplex PCR, primer pools A and B combined. TCRdb reprocessed the multiplex PCR reads; each CDR3 protein has one entry and no DNA is given. This repertoire comprises approximately 3,000 distinct CDR3 sequences; its ten largest clones make up approximately 27%. This clonotype is labeled medium-sized based on frequency. No antigen is known for it. TRB amplification used 200 to 250 ng of peripheral blood genomic DNA. The source is a human donor with an autoimmune cytopenia or autoimmune hepatitis (not recorded which). The chain uses TRBV5-4 and TRBJ2-1; without DNA, the TCRdb call of TRBD1 cannot be checked. The sequenced sample was peripheral blood. The CDR3 here is CAGNRDRDYNEQFF.